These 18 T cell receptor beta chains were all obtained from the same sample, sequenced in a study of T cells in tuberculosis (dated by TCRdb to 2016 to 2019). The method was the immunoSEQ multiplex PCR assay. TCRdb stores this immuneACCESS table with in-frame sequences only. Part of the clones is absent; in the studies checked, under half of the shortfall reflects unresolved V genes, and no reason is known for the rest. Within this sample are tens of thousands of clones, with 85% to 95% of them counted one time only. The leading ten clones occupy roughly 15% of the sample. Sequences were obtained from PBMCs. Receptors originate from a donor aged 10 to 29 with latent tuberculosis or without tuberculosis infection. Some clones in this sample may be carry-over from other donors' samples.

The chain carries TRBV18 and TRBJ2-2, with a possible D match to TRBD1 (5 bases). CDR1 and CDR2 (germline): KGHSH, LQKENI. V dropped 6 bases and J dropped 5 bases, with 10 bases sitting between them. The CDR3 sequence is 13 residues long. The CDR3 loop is CASSAGLTGELFF. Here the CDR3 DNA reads TGTGCCAGCTCCGCAGGGTTAACCGGGGAGCTGTTTTTT. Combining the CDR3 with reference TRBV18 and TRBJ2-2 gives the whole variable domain NAGVMQNPRHLVRRRGQEARLRCSPMKGHSHVYWYRQLPEEGLKFMVYLQKENIIDESGMPKERFSAEFPKEGPSILRIQQVVRGDSAAYFCASSAGLTGELFFGEGSRLTVL.

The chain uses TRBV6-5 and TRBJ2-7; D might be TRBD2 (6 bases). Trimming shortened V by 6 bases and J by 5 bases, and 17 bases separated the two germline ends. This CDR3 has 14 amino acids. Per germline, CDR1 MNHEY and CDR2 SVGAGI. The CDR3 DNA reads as TGTGCCAGCAGAGGGTTATATAGCGGTAACGAGCAGTACTTC. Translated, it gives CASRGLYSGNEQYF.

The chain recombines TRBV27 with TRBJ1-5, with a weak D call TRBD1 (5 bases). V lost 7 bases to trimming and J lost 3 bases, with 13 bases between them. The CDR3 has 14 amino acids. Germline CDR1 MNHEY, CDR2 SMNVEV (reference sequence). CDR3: CASKFGGVNQPQHF. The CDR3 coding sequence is TGTGCCAGCAAGTTCGGAGGGGTCAATCAGCCCCAGCATTTT.

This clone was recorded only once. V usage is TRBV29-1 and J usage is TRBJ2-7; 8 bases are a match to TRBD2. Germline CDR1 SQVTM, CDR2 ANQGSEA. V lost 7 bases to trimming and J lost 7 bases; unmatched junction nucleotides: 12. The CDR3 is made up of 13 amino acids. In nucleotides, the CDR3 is TGCAGCGCCGGGGGGGGCTGGTCGGGTGAGCAGTACTTC. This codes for CSAGGGWSGEQYF.

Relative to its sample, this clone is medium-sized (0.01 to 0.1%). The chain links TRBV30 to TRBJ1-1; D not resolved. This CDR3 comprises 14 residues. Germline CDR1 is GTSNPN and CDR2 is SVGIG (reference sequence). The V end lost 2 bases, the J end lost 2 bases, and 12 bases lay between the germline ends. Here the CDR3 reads CAWSLHTPNTEAFF. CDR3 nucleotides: TGTGCCTGGAGTCTCCACACGCCTAACACTGAAGCTTTCTTT.

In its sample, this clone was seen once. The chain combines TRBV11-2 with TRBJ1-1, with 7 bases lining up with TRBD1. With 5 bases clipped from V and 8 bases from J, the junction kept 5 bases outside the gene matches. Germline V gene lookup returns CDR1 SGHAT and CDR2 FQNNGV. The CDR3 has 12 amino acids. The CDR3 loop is CASSLTGMEAFF. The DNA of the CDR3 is TGTGCCAGCAGCCTGACAGGGATGGAAGCTTTCTTT.

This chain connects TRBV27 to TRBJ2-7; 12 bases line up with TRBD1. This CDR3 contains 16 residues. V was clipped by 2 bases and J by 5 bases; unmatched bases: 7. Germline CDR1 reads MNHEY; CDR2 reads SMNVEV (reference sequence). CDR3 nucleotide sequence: TGTGCCAGCAGTTTAAGTGGGACAGGGGGCAGCGACGAGCAGTACTTC. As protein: CASSLSGTGGSDEQYF.

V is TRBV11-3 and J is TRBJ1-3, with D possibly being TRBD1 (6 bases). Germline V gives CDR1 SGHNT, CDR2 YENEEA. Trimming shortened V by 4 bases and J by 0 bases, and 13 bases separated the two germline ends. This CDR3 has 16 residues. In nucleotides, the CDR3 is TGTGCCAGCAGCTCCTCACAGGGCCACTCTGGAAACACCATATATTTT. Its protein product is CASSSSQGHSGNTIYF.

DNA of the CDR3: TGTGCCAGCGGGGTATACGGGGGCTACGAGCAGTACTTC. It codes for CASGVYGGYEQYF. The chain employs TRBV7-9 and TRBJ2-7; D may be TRBD2 (6 bases). Between the trimmed V and J ends, which lost 8 bases and 3 bases, there was a span of 14 bases. There are 13 residues in the CDR3. Germline lookup yields CDR1 SEHNR and CDR2 FQNEAQ (reference sequence).

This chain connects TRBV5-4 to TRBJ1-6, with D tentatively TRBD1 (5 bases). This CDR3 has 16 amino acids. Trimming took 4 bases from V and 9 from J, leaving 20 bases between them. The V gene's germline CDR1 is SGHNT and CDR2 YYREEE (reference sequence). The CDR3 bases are TGTGCCAGCAGCCCGGGGGGATCGGGGACTAGTTCACCCCTCCACTTT. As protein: CASSPGGSGTSSPLHF.

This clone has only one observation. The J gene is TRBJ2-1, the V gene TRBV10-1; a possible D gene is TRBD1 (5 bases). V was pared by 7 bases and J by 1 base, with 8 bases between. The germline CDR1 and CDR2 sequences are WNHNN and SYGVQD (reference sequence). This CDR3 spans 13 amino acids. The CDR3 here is CASKDTSYNEQFF. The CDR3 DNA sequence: TGCGCCAGCAAGGACACGTCCTACAATGAGCAGTTCTTC.

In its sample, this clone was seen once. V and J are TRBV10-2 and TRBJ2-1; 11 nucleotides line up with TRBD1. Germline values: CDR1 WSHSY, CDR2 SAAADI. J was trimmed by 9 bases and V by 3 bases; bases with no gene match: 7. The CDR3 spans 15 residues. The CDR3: CASSEKDRGPPEQFF. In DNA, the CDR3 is TGCGCCAGCAGTGAAAAGGACAGGGGGCCACCTGAGCAGTTCTTC.

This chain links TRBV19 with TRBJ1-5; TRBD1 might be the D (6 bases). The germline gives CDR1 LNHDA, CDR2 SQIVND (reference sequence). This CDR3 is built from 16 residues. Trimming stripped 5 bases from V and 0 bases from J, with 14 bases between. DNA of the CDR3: TGTGCCAGTAGTTTTAAATGGACAGATAGCAATCAGCCCCAGCATTTT. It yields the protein CASSFKWTDSNQPQHF.

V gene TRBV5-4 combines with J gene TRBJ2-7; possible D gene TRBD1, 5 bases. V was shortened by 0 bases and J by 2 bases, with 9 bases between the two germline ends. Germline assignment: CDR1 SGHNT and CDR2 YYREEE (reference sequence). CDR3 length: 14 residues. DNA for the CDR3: TGTGCCAGCAGCTTGGAGCAGGGTCCCTACGAGCAGTACTTC. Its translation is CASSLEQGPYEQYF.

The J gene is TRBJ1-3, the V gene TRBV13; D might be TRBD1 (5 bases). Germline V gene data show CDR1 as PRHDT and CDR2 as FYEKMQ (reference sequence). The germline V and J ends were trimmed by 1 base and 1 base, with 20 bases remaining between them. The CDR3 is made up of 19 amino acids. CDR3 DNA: TGTGCCAGCAGCTTAGTGACAGATCACCCGTACTTTTCTGGAAACACCATATATTTT. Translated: CASSLVTDHPYFSGNTIYF. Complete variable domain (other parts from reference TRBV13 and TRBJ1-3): AAGVIQSPRHLIKEKRETATLKCYPIPRHDTVYWYQQGPGQDPQFLISFYEKMQSDKGSIPDRFSAQQFSDYHSELNMSSLELGDSALYFCASSLVTDHPYFSGNTIYFGEGSWLTVV.

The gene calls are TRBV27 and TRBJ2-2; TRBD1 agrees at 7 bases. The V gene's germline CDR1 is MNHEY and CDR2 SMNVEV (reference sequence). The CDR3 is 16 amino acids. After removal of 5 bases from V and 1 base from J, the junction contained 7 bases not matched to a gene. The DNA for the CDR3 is TGTGCCAGCAGTCCGCGACAGGGTGGGAACACCGGGGAGCTGTTTTTT. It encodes CASSPRQGGNTGELFF.

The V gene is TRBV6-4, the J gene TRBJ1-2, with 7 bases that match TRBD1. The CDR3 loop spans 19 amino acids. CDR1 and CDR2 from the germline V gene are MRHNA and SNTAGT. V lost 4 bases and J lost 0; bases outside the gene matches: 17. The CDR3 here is CASSAMGDRGSSANYGYTF. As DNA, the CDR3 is TGTGCCAGCAGTGCCATGGGGGACAGAGGTTCTTCAGCTAACTATGGCTACACCTTC.

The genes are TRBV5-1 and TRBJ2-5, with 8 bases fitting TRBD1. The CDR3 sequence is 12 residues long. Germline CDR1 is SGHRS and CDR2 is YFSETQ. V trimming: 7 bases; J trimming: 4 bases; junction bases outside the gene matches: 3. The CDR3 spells CASATGGETQYF. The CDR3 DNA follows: TGCGCCAGCGCTACAGGGGGAGAGACCCAGTACTTC. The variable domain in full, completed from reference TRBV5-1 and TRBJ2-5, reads KAGVTQTPRYLIKTRGQQVTLSCSPISGHRSVSWYQQTPGQGLQFLFEYFSETQRNKGNFPGRFSGRQFSNSRSEMNVSTLELGDSALYLCASATGGETQYFGPGTRLLVL.